The 27 T cell receptor beta chains below were found in one sample sequenced in a study of shared clonotypes between healthy human individuals. Sequencing used immunoSEQ multiplex PCR; TCRdb keeps in-frame clones, though not all of them. Among under 2,500,000 clones, roughly 95% were seen once, and the ten largest hold roughly 0.13%. Sequenced material: naive CD4+ T cells sorted from blood. Indicated subset: CD45RA+ positively selected. These TCRs come from a man in his late teens or twenties in good health.

This chain links TRBV5-4 with TRBJ1-6; 9 positions match TRBD1. Germline V gene lookup returns CDR1 SGHNT and CDR2 YYREEE (reference sequence). V shed 3 bases, J shed 13 bases, and the junction held 8 bases outside the gene matches. CDR3 length: 14 amino acids. The CDR3 loop is CASSSRTGADPLHF. CDR3 DNA: TGTGCCAGCAGCTCCCGGACAGGGGCAGATCCCCTCCACTTT.

As to this clone: The sample holds other DNA sequences that translate to the same CDR3. The chain recombines TRBV28 with TRBJ1-3; D is perhaps TRBD1 (6 bases). Trimming pared 1 base from V and 2 bases from J, leaving 9 bases between. Germline loops: CDR1 MDHEN, CDR2 SYDVKM. The length of the CDR3 is 15 residues. Written as DNA, the CDR3 is TGTGCCAGCAGTTTATCCCGGACAGCTGGAAACACCATATATTTT. The encoded protein is CASSLSRTAGNTIYF.

A note on this clone: This specimen includes other DNA sequences encoding the same CDR3. The V call is TRBV2, the J call TRBJ2-3; a weak D match, TRBD1 (6 bases). This CDR3 is 13 amino acids long. CDR1 SNHLY and CDR2 FYNNEI come from the germline V gene. Trimming left V 6 bases short and J 0 bases short, with 7 bases between. CDR3 in DNA: TGTGCCAGCAGGGGGGCGAGCACAGATACGCAGTATTTT. Translating it yields CASRGASTDTQYF. Full variable domain (rest looked up from reference TRBV2 and TRBJ2-3): EPEVTQTPSHQVTQMGQEVILRCVPISNHLYFYWYRQILGQKVEFLVSFYNNEISEKSEIFDDQFSVERPDGSNFTLKIRSTKLEDSAMYFCASRGASTDTQYFGPGTRLTVL.

This rearrangement joins TRBV30 to TRBJ1-1; 8 positions agree with TRBD1. Germline V gives CDR1 GTSNPN, CDR2 SVGIG (reference sequence). The CDR3 loop spans 14 amino acids. Trimming at V came to 4 bases and at J to 1 base, leaving 5 bases not matched to a gene. The CDR3 DNA is TGTGCCTGGACCTTCGGACAGGGGAACACTGAAGCTTTCTTT. Translated, it gives CAWTFGQGNTEAFF.

This clone was seen more than once but under ten times. This chain uses TRBV11-2 with TRBJ2-2; D possibly corresponds to TRBD1 (5 bases). The germline CDR1 and CDR2 sequences are SGHAT and FQNNGV. CDR3 length: 16 amino acids. V shed 1 base and J shed 4 bases, with 13 bases lying between them. In DNA form, the CDR3 reads TGTGCCAGCAGCTTAGGGGGCGGTAAGGTCACCGGGGAGCTGTTTTTT. This sequence encodes CASSLGGGKVTGELFF.

The chain recombines TRBV9 with TRBJ2-1; possible D gene TRBD1, 6 bases. Trimming stripped 2 bases from V and 4 bases from J, with 10 bases between. The CDR3 extends over 14 amino acids. CDR1 and CDR2 from the germline V gene are SGDLS and YYNGEE. CDR3 nucleotide sequence: TGTGCCAGCAGCGTTGCGGACAGATACAATGAGCAGTTCTTC. This encodes CASSVADRYNEQFF. Full variable domain (rest looked up from reference TRBV9 and TRBJ2-1): DSGVTQTPKHLITATGQRVTLRCSPRSGDLSVYWYQQSLDQGLQFLIQYYNGEERAKGNILERFSAQQFPDLHSELNLSSLELGDSALYFCASSVADRYNEQFFGPGTRLTVL.

This chain connects TRBV7-9 to TRBJ2-3, with 7 nucleotides matching TRBD1. Trimming removed 5 bases from V and 0 bases from J; junction bases left unmatched: 5. Germline loops: CDR1 SEHNR, CDR2 FQNEAQ (reference sequence). The CDR3 has 15 amino acids. DNA for the CDR3: TGTGCCAGCAGCATCGGGACAGTTAGCACAGATACGCAGTATTTT. Amino acid sequence: CASSIGTVSTDTQYF.

On this clone itself: This sample includes further DNA sequences coding for the same CDR3. As DNA, the CDR3 is TGTGCCAGCAGTGTTGGGACAGCCTACGAGCAGTACTTC. Translating gives CASSVGTAYEQYF. V gene TRBV6-1 combines with J gene TRBJ2-7; 7 nucleotides agree with TRBD1. CDR3 length: 13 amino acids. The V gene's germline CDR1 is MNHNS and CDR2 SASEGT. With 4 bases clipped from V and 2 bases from J, the junction kept 2 bases outside the gene matches.

As regards this clone: The same CDR3 arises from other DNA sequences in this sample as well. V gene TRBV7-2 combines with J gene TRBJ2-5; possibly TRBD1 or TRBD2 for D (6 bases each). Trimming pared 2 bases from V and 5 bases from J, leaving 12 bases between. The CDR3 totals 14 residues. Germline assignment: CDR1 SGHTA and CDR2 FQGNSA. CDR3 amino acids: CASSLRGAGETQYF. As DNA, the CDR3 is TGTGCCAGCAGCTTAAGGGGGGCTGGTGAGACCCAGTACTTC.

The chain carries TRBV5-1 and TRBJ1-1, with a tentative D call TRBD1 (5 bases). Looked up from germline, CDR1 is SGHRS and CDR2 is YFSETQ. The V gene lost 0 bases and the J gene lost 3 bases, with 9 bases spanning the gap. The CDR3 loop spans 14 amino acids. The CDR3 DNA sequence: TGCGCCAGCAGCTTGGGAGGGGATTACACTGAAGCTTTCTTT. Residues: CASSLGGDYTEAFF.

The rearrangement uses TRBV7-2 and TRBJ2-7; 11 nucleotides agree with TRBD2. The ends lost 5 bases at V and 4 bases at J; junction bases unmatched: 10. This CDR3 has 16 amino acids. Germline lookup yields CDR1 SGHTA and CDR2 FQGNSA. CDR3 sequence (DNA): TGTGCCAGCAGCACGGGGCTTAGCGGGAGGGGATACGAGCAGTACTTC. It specifies CASSTGLSGRGYEQYF.

This clone was observed a single time. CDR3 sequence (DNA): TGTGCCAGTAGTACTTTCGTCCTGGGGACCGGGGAGCTGTTTTTT. Translation gives CASSTFVLGTGELFF. This chain connects TRBV19 to TRBJ2-2; D not resolved. The CDR3 runs 15 residues. The germline V and J ends were trimmed by 4 bases and 5 bases, with 14 bases remaining between them. CDR1 is LNHDA and CDR2 is SQIVND in the germline V gene (reference sequence).

A word on this clone: Other nucleotide sequences in the sample specify the same CDR3. The chain recombines TRBV28 with TRBJ1-1; D unresolved. This CDR3 is built from 11 residues. The V end lost 7 bases, the J end lost 0 bases, and 3 bases lay between the germline ends. Looked up from germline, CDR1 is MDHEN and CDR2 is SYDVKM. CDR3 nucleotide sequence: TGTGCCAGCACGCTGAACACTGAAGCTTTCTTT. As protein: CASTLNTEAFF.

The J gene is TRBJ1-6, the V gene TRBV6-6; TRBD1 aligns across 7 bases. V trimming: 7 bases; J trimming: 7 bases; junction bases outside the gene matches: 7. Germline CDR1 and CDR2: MNHNY and SVGAGI (reference sequence). The CDR3 consists of 14 residues. CDR3 nucleotides: TGTGCCAGCAACAGGGCCAGGGGGAATTCACCCCTCCACTTT. It specifies CASNRARGNSPLHF.

This sequence joins TRBV18 and TRBJ2-7, with TRBD1 matching over 7 bases. There are 14 residues in the CDR3. Germline loops: CDR1 KGHSH, CDR2 LQKENI. The ends lost 6 bases at V and 2 bases at J; junction bases unmatched: 7. The CDR3 sequence is CASSDMGQTYEQYF. DNA of the CDR3: TGTGCCAGCTCCGACATGGGACAGACCTACGAGCAGTACTTC. Complete variable domain (other parts from reference TRBV18 and TRBJ2-7): NAGVMQNPRHLVRRRGQEARLRCSPMKGHSHVYWYRQLPEEGLKFMVYLQKENIIDESGMPKERFSAEFPKEGPSILRIQQVVRGDSAAYFCASSDMGQTYEQYFGPGTRLTVT.

For this clone: The sample carries other DNA sequences with the same CDR3. The V call is TRBV5-1, the J call TRBJ1-2; D possibly corresponds to TRBD1 (6 bases). In germline, CDR1 is SGHRS, CDR2 YFSETQ. Trimming stripped 4 bases from V and 0 bases from J, with 10 bases between. The CDR3 is made up of 14 amino acids. CDR3 coding DNA: TGCGCCAGCAGCCTTGGGACATCTAACTATGGCTACACCTTC. Its translation: CASSLGTSNYGYTF.

This clone was seen a few times. The chain uses TRBV6-6 and TRBJ1-6; D remains unclear. The V and J ends lost 0 bases and 7 bases respectively, with 13 bases between them. The germline gives CDR1 MNHNY, CDR2 SVGAGI (reference sequence). The CDR3 runs 16 residues. The CDR3 reads CASSYSGGEGNSPLHF. CDR3 in DNA: TGTGCCAGCAGTTACTCCGGCGGGGAGGGAAATTCACCCCTCCACTTT.

The V gene is TRBV4-1, the J gene TRBJ1-4; no firm D call. Germline CDR1 and CDR2: MGHRA and YSYEKL. The CDR3 extends over 15 amino acids. V was pared by 1 base and J by 4 bases, with 10 bases between. CDR3 nucleotides: TGCGCCAGCAGCCAAGGGCAACCGAGTAATGAAAAACTGTTTTTT. Protein product: CASSQGQPSNEKLFF.

The chain combines TRBV19 with TRBJ2-1; TRBD1 might be the D (5 bases). CDR3 length equals 15 residues. The V gene's germline CDR1 is LNHDA and CDR2 SQIVND (reference sequence). V was pared by 5 bases and J by 0 bases, with 11 bases between. The CDR3 reads CASSPTVLSYNEQFF. DNA for the CDR3: TGTGCCAGTAGTCCGACAGTTCTCTCCTACAATGAGCAGTTCTTC.

The J gene is TRBJ2-5, the V gene TRBV9, with TRBD2 identical over 12 bases. Germline V gene data show CDR1 as SGDLS and CDR2 as YYNGEE. The CDR3 has 15 amino acids. The V gene end was trimmed by 6 bases and the J gene end by 4 bases; junction bases not matched to a gene: 7. The CDR3 DNA follows: TGTGCCAGCACCGAGACTAGCGGGGGCGGAGAGACCCAGTACTTC. As protein: CASTETSGGGETQYF.

V and J are TRBV5-4 and TRBJ1-6; D uncertain. V was clipped by 4 bases and J by 12 bases, with 11 bases between them. This CDR3 contains 12 residues. Germline values: CDR1 SGHNT, CDR2 YYREEE (reference sequence). In DNA form, the CDR3 reads TGTGCCAGCAGCCCAGGCCCATTACCCCTCCACTTT. Translation: CASSPGPLPLHF.

The V and J genes are TRBV19 and TRBJ2-7; 7 positions agree with TRBD2. This CDR3 contains 17 residues. Trimming removed 2 bases from V and 2 bases from J; junction bases left unmatched: 12. Germline values: CDR1 LNHDA, CDR2 SQIVND (reference sequence). CDR3: CASSIRLGLAATYEQYF. For the CDR3, the DNA is TGTGCCAGTAGTATACGGCTGGGTCTAGCGGCAACCTACGAGCAGTACTTC.

The chain uses TRBV7-2 and TRBJ2-2; possibly TRBD2 for D (6 bases). V lost 4 bases, J lost 4 bases, and 13 bases lay in between. Per germline, CDR1 SGHTA and CDR2 FQGNSA. This CDR3 is 15 amino acids long. CDR3 sequence reads: CASSSRLVGTGELFF. The CDR3 coding sequence is TGTGCCAGCAGCTCCAGACTAGTAGGCACCGGGGAGCTGTTTTTT.

V is TRBV2 and J is TRBJ2-5; possibly TRBD1 for D (6 bases). V was trimmed by 5 bases and J by 5 bases, leaving 12 bases between them. From germline, CDR1 is SNHLY and CDR2 FYNNEI. This CDR3 has 13 residues. The CDR3 nucleotides read TGTGCCAGCAGTAGGAACAGGGCGGAGACCCAGTACTTC. It specifies CASSRNRAETQYF.

Here the CDR3 DNA reads TGTGCCAGCAGCCCAAGTTTCGGATTACCTCTCGATCAGCCCCAGCATTTT. Its protein product is CASSPSFGLPLDQPQHF. The chain combines TRBV11-2 with TRBJ1-5; D not resolved. The CDR3 has 17 residues. V was clipped by 5 bases and J by 5 bases, with 22 bases between them. Per the germline V gene, CDR1 is SGHAT and CDR2 is FQNNGV.

The chain joins TRBV27 to TRBJ2-3; 13 bases align to TRBD2. CDR1 and CDR2 (germline): MNHEY, SMNVEV (reference sequence). The CDR3 sequence is 19 residues long. The V and J ends lost 0 bases and 3 bases, in that order; junction bases with no gene match: 9. The CDR3, as DNA: TGTGCCAGCAGTTTATCGGTAACTAGCGGGAGGGCCGGGACAGATACGCAGTATTTT. Its translation is CASSLSVTSGRAGTDTQYF.

The sample holds a few counts of this clone. The CDR3 sequence: CAWRYSNQPQHF. The CDR3 DNA reads as TGTGCCTGGAGATATAGCAATCAGCCCCAGCATTTT. This chain uses TRBV30 with TRBJ1-5; no definite D call. Germline assignment: CDR1 GTSNPN and CDR2 SVGIG (reference sequence). This CDR3 spans 12 amino acids. V was trimmed by 3 bases and J by 0 bases, leaving 3 bases between them. The variable domain in full, with the rest retrieved from reference TRBV30 and TRBJ1-5, is SQTIHQWPATLVQPVGSPLSLECTVEGTSNPNLYWYRQAAGRGLQLLFYSVGIGQISSEVPQNLSASRPQDRQFILSSKKLLLSDSGFYLCAWRYSNQPQHFGDGTRLSIL.